The source of this TCR beta chain is a study of cytomegalovirus exposure and HLA in healthy donors. Concerning this clone: The antigen remains unidentified.

Findings and caveats of the study: In an earlier analysis, most TCR beta V segments were productive about 87% or about 30% of the time. Cytomegalovirus association was listed for 170 or so TCR beta chains.

Primers for the PCR totalled 60 Vbeta and 13 Jbeta. Per the original methods: Later, an analysis found 80 million or so unique TCR beta chains, and about 9.9 million of these were shared. Here immunoSEQ multiplex PCR was the method, and the copy in TCRdb shows in-frame clones only, minus some. That table gives V, J and clone size, and the DNA gave D and trimming. The sample records 200,000 to 250,000 clones, over 80% being singletons. The germline gives CDR1 SGHTA, CDR2 FQGNSA. J was trimmed by 1 base and V by 7 bases; bases with no gene match: 7. The CDR3 totals 15 residues. The material sequenced was PBMCs. The chain couples TRBV7-2 to TRBJ2-7, with 10 bases fitting TRBD2. The receptor was isolated from a boy younger than 10 in good health and CMV-seronegative. The CDR3 DNA reads as TGTGCCAGCACTCTAGAGCGGGGGGGGTCCTACGAGCAGTACTTC. This encodes CASTLERGGSYEQYF.